This is a list of T cell receptor beta chains from one sample in a study of vaccination and CD4 T cells after COVID-19. TCRdb fed the PCR reads into MiXCR, producing one record per CDR3 protein. The sample comprises 16,000 or so distinct CDR3 sequences, about two fifths of which are singletons, and under 8% rests with the top ten. These receptors are not linked to any known antigen. The sample was CD4+ T cells from blood, cultured in vitro, taken after SARS-CoV-2 vaccination. These TCRs come from a human donor who had recovered from COVID-19. CDR3s include the opening cysteine and the closing phenylalanine or tryptophan. D genes are given only for firm matches. Clone size is not always given. Where it is, it says once, few, many or a class for expanded clones.

d_call,j_call,clone_size,v_call,cdr3_nt,cdr3_aa
.,TRBJ1-6,few,TRBV28,TGTGCCAGCAGTTTGGCCAGGGCCGGTTCACCCCTCCACTTT,CASSLARAGSPLHF
.,TRBJ2-6,.,TRBV2,TGTGCCAGCAGTCCACAATCCTCTGGGGCCAACGTCCTGACTTTC,CASSPQSSGANVLTF
.,TRBJ2-3,.,TRBV6-1,TGTGCCAGCAGTGATCATGGGACTGGCTCGGATACGCAGTATTTT,CASSDHGTGSDTQYF
TRBD1,TRBJ2-6,once,TRBV6-1,TGTGCCAGCAGTCTAGGGACAGGGGGCTCTGGGGCCAACGTCCTGACTTTC,CASSLGTGGSGANVLTF
.,TRBJ2-5,once,TRBV10-3,TGTGCCATCAGTGAGTCAACCAGGGGAGAGACCCAGTACTTC,CAISESTRGETQYF
.,TRBJ1-6,.,TRBV6-1,TGTGCCAGCGCTGGAATAGACGGTTCACCCCTCCACTTT,CASAGIDGSPLHF
.,TRBJ2-1,.,TRBV20-1,TGCAGTGCCAGCAGATTGGGAGGCGACCGCTACAATGAGCAGTTCTTC,CSASRLGGDRYNEQFF
.,TRBJ2-5,few,TRBV5-8,TGTGCCAGCAGCTTGGGCTCCGTAGTTGGTCTGGGGGAGACCCAGTACTTC,CASSLGSVVGLGETQYF
TRBD1,TRBJ2-1,few,TRBV6-1,TGTGCCAGCAGCGGACAGGCCGACTCCTACAATGAGCAGTTCTTC,CASSGQADSYNEQFF
TRBD1,TRBJ1-3,few,TRBV20-1,TGCAGTGCTAGAGACCCGACAGGGGACTCCTCTGGAAACACCATATATTTT,CSARDPTGDSSGNTIYF
.,TRBJ2-7,medium-sized,TRBV21-1,TGTGCCAGCAGCAAAGTACGAACCCGCAAGTACTTC,CASSKVRTRKYF
TRBD2,TRBJ2-3,.,TRBV6-5,TGTGCCAGCAGTTCAGCTTCCGGGACTAGCGGCACTAGCACAGATACGCAGTATTTT,CASSSASGTSGTSTDTQYF
.,TRBJ1-2,.,TRBV30,TGTGCCTGGAGTGACCCCCATGGCTACACCTTC,CAWSDPHGYTF
TRBD1,TRBJ2-5,.,TRBV6-1,TGTGCCAGCAGTAGACAGGGCCTCTTGTACCAAGAGACCCAGTACTTC,CASSRQGLLYQETQYF
TRBD2,TRBJ2-5,once,TRBV9,TGTGCCAGCAGCGTATCTGCTAGCGGGAGCCAAGAGACCCAGTACTTC,CASSVSASGSQETQYF
.,TRBJ2-3,few,TRBV5-1,TGCGCCAGCAGCACGGATGCCAGACTCACAGATACGCAGTATTTT,CASSTDARLTDTQYF
.,TRBJ2-7,.,TRBV24-1,TGTGCCACCAGTGAATCGGGGCGCGAGCAGTACTTC,CATSESGREQYF
.,TRBJ1-3,.,TRBV20-1,TGCAGTGCTAGTCCCCGGGGGCGATTCTCTGGAAACACCATATATTTT,CSASPRGRFSGNTIYF
TRBD1,TRBJ2-3,few,TRBV5-4,TGTGCCAGCAGCTTACCCCCGGGACAGGGGGTAGATACGCAGTATTTT,CASSLPPGQGVDTQYF
.,TRBJ1-2,.,TRBV4-3,TGCGCCAGCAGCCAAGATCGAGGAACCGGCTATGGCTACACCTTC,CASSQDRGTGYGYTF
.,TRBJ2-2,few,TRBV6-1,TGTGCCAGCAGGAGGGTTGGCACCGGGGAGCTGTTTTTT,CASRRVGTGELFF
.,TRBJ1-1,few,TRBV28,TGTGCCAGCAACCGGGGGAGGGGTGAAGCTTTCTTT,CASNRGRGEAFF
.,TRBJ1-4,.,TRBV5-4,TGTGCCAGCAGCTTAAGGCAGGGTGATGAAAAACTGTTTTTT,CASSLRQGDEKLFF
.,TRBJ2-3,.,TRBV7-2,TGTGCCAGCAGTTTTGTCGGGGGAACAGATACGCAGTATTTT,CASSFVGGTDTQYF
.,TRBJ2-7,few,TRBV7-3,TGTGCCAGCAGCTTAATAGCCGACTACGAGCAGTACTTC,CASSLIADYEQYF
.,TRBJ1-2,medium-sized,TRBV20-1,TGCAGTGCTAGAGACCTGACAGCTACTGCCTATGGCTACACCTTC,CSARDLTATAYGYTF
.,TRBJ2-7,.,TRBV27,TGTGCCAGCAGTAAGACGGTCGGAACAGAGTCCTACGAGCAGTACTTC,CASSKTVGTESYEQYF
TRBD1,TRBJ1-5,few,TRBV6-4,TGTGCCAGCAGAGAACAGGGGTATAGCAATCAGCCCCAGCATTTT,CASREQGYSNQPQHF
.,TRBJ2-1,.,TRBV6-1,TGTGCCAGCAGTCGGGACGCAGTTGAGCAGTTCTTC,CASSRDAVEQFF
TRBD1,TRBJ2-7,.,TRBV7-2,TGTGCCAGCAGCCCCTACCGGGACAGGGGTTCCTACGAGCAGTACTTC,CASSPYRDRGSYEQYF
.,TRBJ2-4,.,TRBV15,TGTGCCACCAGCAGAGATCGAGGGCGTAATTTAGCCAAAAACATTCAGTACTTC,CATSRDRGRNLAKNIQYF
.,TRBJ2-7,.,TRBV6-4,TGTGCCAGCAGTGAGGAGGCTGACTCCTACGAGCAGTACTTC,CASSEEADSYEQYF
.,TRBJ2-3,medium-sized,TRBV6-4,TGTGCCAGCAGTGACAGGGGAACCACAGATACGCAGTATTTT,CASSDRGTTDTQYF
TRBD2,TRBJ2-5,.,TRBV28,TGTGCCAGCAGACAGACTAGCGGGAGGCGTAAGACCCAGTACTTC,CASRQTSGRRKTQYF
.,TRBJ2-7,.,TRBV6-1,TGTGCCAGCAGGGACAGAGGATACTACGAGCAGTACTTC,CASRDRGYYEQYF
TRBD1,TRBJ1-2,.,TRBV15,TGTGCCACCAGCAGACCAGACCGACAGGGGGGCTATGGCTACACCTTC,CATSRPDRQGGYGYTF
TRBD1,TRBJ1-2,.,TRBV2,TGTGCCAGCAGTGATTCCAGGGACAGGGGCTACACCTTC,CASSDSRDRGYTF
TRBD1,TRBJ1-5,.,TRBV19,TGTGCCAGTAGTAAAGCCGGGACAGGGGTTTGGCCCCAGCATTTT,CASSKAGTGVWPQHF
.,TRBJ1-2,few,TRBV6-1,TGTGCCAGCAGCCGGGTAGGCAGACGCTATGGCTACACCTTC,CASSRVGRRYGYTF
TRBD2,TRBJ2-1,.,TRBV2,TGTGCCATCCCGGGGACTAGCGGGAACAATGAGCAGTTCTTC,CAIPGTSGNNEQFF
.,TRBJ1-1,.,TRBV5-1,TGCGCCAGCAGCTTGTGGGTGAGGGGTACGATAAACACTGAAGCTTTCTTT,CASSLWVRGTINTEAFF
.,TRBJ1-3,.,TRBV15,TGTGCCACCGGCGAGAGTTTCGCTGGAAACACCATATATTTT,CATGESFAGNTIYF
.,TRBJ2-2,few,TRBV4-3,TGCGCCAGCAGCGTCGGTCGGACGAGGGGGGGGGAGCTGTTTTTT,CASSVGRTRGGELFF
TRBD1,TRBJ2-1,once,TRBV18,TGTGCCAGCTCACCACCAGGACAGGGAGTTGTAAAGCAGTTCTTC,CASSPPGQGVVKQFF
TRBD1,TRBJ1-1,.,TRBV30,TGTGCCTGGATGAACTATGGGACAGGGGGATCTGATGAAGCTTTCTTT,CAWMNYGTGGSDEAFF